The rows below give T cell receptor beta chains drawn from one sample of a study of cytomegalovirus exposure and HLA in healthy donors. Assay: immunoSEQ multiplex PCR; the TCRdb copy retains only in-frame clones and omits some. The sample consists of more than 100,000 clones, around 72% of them appearing once. Source material: PBMCs. The source is a middle-aged woman in good health and CMV-seropositive. Each CDR3 is given with its conserved first and last residue. The D gene is left open where the match is weak. Clone size appears in some rows only: once, few, many, or a class for an expanded clone.

TRBV5-1,.,TRBJ2-2,TRBD2,CASSFSGRNTGELFF,TGCGCCAGCAGCTTCAGCGGGAGGAACACCGGGGAGCTGTTTTTT
TRBV9,.,TRBJ1-1,.,CASSVVSGNTEAFF,TGTGCCAGCAGCGTAGTCTCGGGGAACACTGAAGCTTTCTTT
TRBV9,.,TRBJ2-1,.,CASSGRGRKSQFF,TGTGCCAGCAGCGGTAGGGGCAGAAAAAGCCAGTTCTTC
TRBV2,many,TRBJ1-4,.,CASQKRGTNEKLFF,TGTGCCAGCCAAAAACGGGGGACCAATGAAAAACTGTTTTTT
TRBV15,.,TRBJ2-7,.,CATSSRGVPSYEQYF,TGTGCCACCAGCAGCAGGGGGGTTCCCTCCTACGAGCAGTACTTC
TRBV9,.,TRBJ2-3,.,CASSVDGGGVDTQYF,TGTGCCAGCAGCGTAGACGGAGGGGGGGTGGATACGCAGTATTTT
TRBV6-1,.,TRBJ2-7,.,CASSGPPSSTYEQYF,TGTGCCAGCAGTGGGCCTCCTTCGTCCACCTACGAGCAGTACTTC
TRBV9,.,TRBJ2-5,.,CASSATGSGETQYF,TGTGCCAGCAGCGCAACAGGAAGCGGGGAGACCCAGTACTTC
TRBV6-1,.,TRBJ1-2,.,CASIQGREGTYGYTF,TGTGCCAGCATACAGGGTAGGGAGGGGACCTATGGCTACACCTTC
TRBV29-1,.,TRBJ2-2,.,CSVRRRNQNTGELFF,TGCAGCGTTAGGAGAAGGAACCAGAACACCGGGGAGCTGTTTTTT
TRBV12-5,.,TRBJ1-2,.,CASGSPALRGGYTF,TGTGCTAGTGGTTCCCCAGCCCTCCGCGGTGGCTACACCTTC
TRBV6-5,few,TRBJ1-6,.,CASSLSNSPLHF,TGTGCCAGCAGTCTCAGTAATTCACCCCTCCACTTT
TRBV10-3,.,TRBJ2-3,TRBD2,CAISEASGSGTDTQYF,TGTGCCATCAGTGAGGCTAGCGGGAGCGGGACAGATACGCAGTATTTT
TRBV19,once,TRBJ2-3,.,CASSWGLPDTDTQYF,TGTGCCAGTAGTTGGGGCCTGCCTGACACAGATACGCAGTATTTT
TRBV2,few,TRBJ1-4,.,CASSGGRVENEKLFF,TGTGCCAGCAGCGGGGGGAGGGTGGAGAATGAAAAACTGTTTTTT
TRBV4-3,.,TRBJ2-2,TRBD2,CASSLVGLGGGTGELFF,TGCGCCAGCAGCCTAGTGGGACTAGGGGGAGGCACCGGGGAGCTGTTTTTT
TRBV4-2,.,TRBJ1-1,.,CASSQGVANTEAFF,TGTGCCAGCAGCCAAGGTGTGGCGAACACTGAAGCTTTCTTT
TRBV6-5,.,TRBJ2-1,.,CASSYLFSGDEQFF,TGTGCCAGCAGTTACTTGTTTTCAGGGGATGAGCAGTTCTTC
TRBV5-6,few,TRBJ2-7,.,CASSLARYEQYF,TGTGCCAGCAGCTTGGCTAGGTACGAGCAGTACTTC
TRBV5-1,.,TRBJ2-2,.,CASSLYTGELFF,TGCGCCAGCAGCTTGTATACCGGGGAGCTGTTTTTT
TRBV7-9,.,TRBJ2-7,.,CASSSRTEGYEQYF,TGTGCCAGCAGCTCTCGGACAGAAGGGTACGAGCAGTACTTC
TRBV7-2,.,TRBJ2-2,.,CASSLDSRSGELFF,TGTGCCAGCAGCCTGGACAGTAGGTCCGGGGAGCTGTTTTTT
TRBV18,.,TRBJ1-2,TRBD1,CASSSRDRGGYTF,TGTGCCAGCTCATCCCGGGACAGGGGAGGCTACACCTTC